The 24 T cell receptor beta chains below were found in one sample sequenced in a study of T cells in Graves' hyperthyroidism and ophthalmopathy. Amplified regions were TCR beta CDR3 sequences from RNA transcripts. The TCR CDR3 was amplified in a first-round RT-PCR using the HTBI primer set. TCRdb fed the multiplex PCR reads into MiXCR, producing one record per CDR3 protein. The table records 700,000 or so distinct CDR3 sequences, roughly 15% of them present only once. What was sequenced was blood. The receptors shown here come from a man between 18 and 35 years old with Graves' hyperthyroidism.

This clonotype was counted ten times or more. V is TRBV30 and J is TRBJ1-1, with D perhaps matching TRBD1 (5 bases). The V and J ends lost 3 bases and 6 bases respectively, with 14 bases between them. The germline V gene encodes CDR1 GTSNPN and CDR2 SVGIG (reference sequence). The CDR3 consists of 13 residues. This CDR3 reads CAWRDMSIAEAFF. As DNA, the CDR3 is TGTGCCTGGAGGGACATGTCGATCGCTGAAGCTTTCTTT.

V gene TRBV27 combines with J gene TRBJ1-3; the D is unclear. V lost 0 bases and J lost 0, with 9 bases in between. This CDR3 spans 16 amino acids. Germline CDR1 and CDR2: MNHEY and SMNVEV (reference sequence). The CDR3 spells CASSLSGRISGNTIYF. In nucleotides, the CDR3 is TGTGCCAGCAGTTTATCTGGCAGGATCTCTGGAAACACCATATATTTT.

This clonotype was detected once. The CDR3 protein is CASSLVPGAEEQFF. The CDR3 region has the DNA TGTGCCAGCAGCTTAGTCCCGGGGGCAGAAGAGCAGTTCTTC. The chain couples TRBV11-3 to TRBJ2-1, with D perhaps assigned TRBD1 or TRBD2 (6 bases each). Germline V CDR1 and CDR2: SGHNT, YENEEA. V dropped 1 base and J dropped 10 bases, with 14 bases sitting between them. The CDR3 has 14 residues. Variable domain in full (rest from reference TRBV11-3 and TRBJ2-1): EAGVVQSPRYKIIEKKQPVAFWCNPISGHNTLYWYLQNLGQGPELLIRYENEEAVDDSQLPKDRFSAERLKGVDSTLKIQPAELGDSAVYLCASSLVPGAEEQFFGPGTRLTVL.

This clonotype was found many times. The chain is built from TRBV7-9 and TRBJ2-7; the D gene is possibly TRBD1 (6 bases). Trimming shortened V by 3 bases and J by 4 bases, and 13 bases separated the two germline ends. The CDR3 consists of 14 residues. Germline lookup yields CDR1 SEHNR and CDR2 FQNEAQ (reference sequence). The CDR3 sequence: CASSFGGRDYEQYF. CDR3 nucleotide sequence: TGTGCCAGCAGCTTTGGGGGCAGGGATTACGAGCAGTACTTC.

This clonotype was counted many times. J is TRBJ2-3 and V is TRBV29-1, with unresolved D. Germline V gene data show CDR1 as SQVTM and CDR2 as ANQGSEA. V dropped 4 bases and J dropped 4 bases, with 9 bases sitting between them. The CDR3 runs to 12 residues. CDR3 bases: TGCAGCGTTGTAGTGGCCTCAGATACGCAGTATTTT. This translates into CSVVVASDTQYF.

Ten or more counts support this clonotype. The chain links TRBV6-1 to TRBJ2-7, with a weak D call TRBD1 (5 bases). This CDR3 contains 14 residues. V shed 6 bases and J shed 0 bases, with 12 bases lying between them. CDR1 is MNHNS, CDR2 SASEGT, per germline. For the CDR3, the DNA is TGTGCCAGCAGCGACCTTGACAGCTCCTACGAGCAGTACTTC. Protein: CASSDLDSSYEQYF.

This clonotype came up a few times. The chain links TRBV6-1 to TRBJ1-2; weak D call: TRBD1 (6 bases). Germline V gives CDR1 MNHNS, CDR2 SASEGT. V was trimmed by 7 bases and J by 3 bases, leaving 15 bases between them. The CDR3 covers 14 residues. The CDR3, as DNA: TGTGCCAGCACCCAAGGGGGGGGTTACTATGGCTACACCTTC. Translation gives CASTQGGGYYGYTF.

This clonotype was detected a few times. The chain couples TRBV2 to TRBJ2-7; D is undetermined. Trimming pared 7 bases from V and 3 bases from J, leaving 10 bases between. CDR1 and CDR2 from the germline V gene are SNHLY and FYNNEI. This CDR3 has 12 amino acids. The CDR3 sequence is CASISELYEQYF. CDR3 DNA: TGTGCCAGCATATCGGAGCTCTACGAGCAGTACTTC.

This clonotype appeared a few times. This chain links TRBV6-1 with TRBJ1-4; D remains ambiguous. V dropped 5 bases and J dropped 11 bases, with 15 bases sitting between them. The CDR3 runs to 13 residues. CDR1 MNHNS and CDR2 SASEGT come from the germline V gene. In DNA form, the CDR3 reads TGTGCCAGCAGTCCTCAGACTGGATGGAAACTGTTTTTT. It is translated as CASSPQTGWKLFF.

The rearrangement links TRBV6-2 or TRBV6-3 to TRBJ1-5, with 7 nucleotides matching TRBD1. V shed 4 bases, J shed 5 bases, and the junction held 11 bases outside the gene matches. The CDR3 loop spans 16 amino acids. CDR1 is MNHEY, CDR2 SVGEGT, per germline. The CDR3 coding sequence is TGTGCCAGCAGTTCGTCGGGGAGGGGGCGAGATCAGCCCCAGCATTTT. Residues: CASSSSGRGRDQPQHF.

This clonotype has a handful of counts. The genes are TRBV5-5 and TRBJ1-2; D is perhaps TRBD1 (5 bases). The V gene's germline CDR1 is SGHKS and CDR2 YYEKEE (reference sequence). Trimming pared 0 bases from V and 3 bases from J, leaving 12 bases between. The CDR3 covers 15 residues. The DNA of the CDR3 is TGTGCCAGCAGCTTGGAATCAAGGGGAGACTATGGCTACACCTTC. This gives the protein CASSLESRGDYGYTF. The full variable domain, its missing parts supplied by reference TRBV5-5 and TRBJ1-2, is DAGVTQSPTHLIKTRGQQVTLRCSPISGHKSVSWYQQVLGQGPQFIFQYYEKEERGRGNFPDRFSARQFPNYSSELNVNALLLGDSALYLCASSLESRGDYGYTFGSGTRLTVV.

This clonotype showed up just a few times. The V and J genes are TRBV7-3 and TRBJ2-5; a possible D gene is TRBD2 (6 bases). Germline CDR1 and CDR2: SGHTA and FQGTGA. The CDR3 loop spans 16 amino acids. V lost 4 bases to trimming and J lost 5 bases, with 20 bases between them. The CDR3 reads CASSSGLTRSPETQYF. The DNA for the CDR3 is TGTGCCAGCAGCTCGGGACTTACGCGGTCCCCCGAGACCCAGTACTTC.

This clonotype has ten or more counts. The chain carries TRBV20-1 and TRBJ2-7, with 7 bases lining up with TRBD1. CDR1 and CDR2 from the germline V gene are DFQATT and SNEGSKA (reference sequence). The CDR3 has 14 amino acids. After removal of 0 bases from V and 0 bases from J, the junction contained 2 bases not matched to a gene. In nucleotides, the CDR3 is TGCAGTGCTAGAGACGACAGGGACTCCTACGAGCAGTACTTC. Translated: CSARDDRDSYEQYF.

This clonotype was observed many times. The V gene is TRBV27, the J gene TRBJ1-5; 7 nucleotides align to TRBD1. The CDR3 contains 15 residues. Losses at the gene ends were 1 base for V and 3 bases for J; bases not matched to a gene: 3. Germline-derived CDR1 and CDR2 are MNHEY and SMNVEV (reference sequence). DNA of the CDR3: TGTGCCAGCAGTTTATTTGGGACAGCCAATCAGCCCCAGCATTTT. This codes for CASSLFGTANQPQHF.

This clonotype was detected only once. The chain joins TRBV20-1 to TRBJ2-1; 8 bases line up with TRBD2. The CDR3 contains 15 residues. Germline CDR1 and CDR2: DFQATT and SNEGSKA (reference sequence). The J segment lost 2 bases and the V segment lost 5 bases, leaving 8 bases of the junction unmatched. CDR3 amino acids: CSAYQRERTYNEQFF. In nucleotides, the CDR3 is TGCAGTGCTTATCAGCGGGAGAGGACCTACAATGAGCAGTTCTTC.

The J gene is TRBJ1-5, the V gene TRBV28; D is unresolved. The V gene lost 3 bases and the J gene lost 4 bases, with 7 bases spanning the gap. This CDR3 contains 13 residues. The germline V gene encodes CDR1 MDHEN and CDR2 SYDVKM. The CDR3 region is CASSFVVNQPQHF. The CDR3 DNA follows: TGTGCCAGCAGTTTTGTGGTAAATCAGCCCCAGCATTTT.

This clonotype was seen a handful of times. This chain joins TRBV7-3 and TRBJ2-2; 7 positions match TRBD2. The CDR3 is 18 residues long. Losses at the gene ends were 2 bases for V and 5 bases for J; bases not matched to a gene: 14. Germline lookup yields CDR1 SGHTA and CDR2 FQGTGA. In nucleotides, the CDR3 is TGTGCCAGCAGCTTACGGGAGGCCGGGGACCGTAATACCGGGGAGCTGTTTTTT. Translated: CASSLREAGDRNTGELFF.

V usage is TRBV27 and J usage is TRBJ2-7; 9 bases match TRBD1. Trimming at V came to 9 bases and at J to 5 bases, leaving 8 bases not matched to a gene. Germline V gene data show CDR1 as MNHEY and CDR2 as SMNVEV (reference sequence). This CDR3 comprises 13 residues. The CDR3, as DNA: TGTGCCAGTAGGGGACAGGGTTCCCACGAGCAGTACTTC. This gives the protein CASRGQGSHEQYF.

This clonotype was detected ten times or more. The chain carries TRBV20-1 and TRBJ1-1, with 11 bases identical to TRBD1. The CDR3 loop spans 17 amino acids. Per germline, CDR1 DFQATT and CDR2 SNEGSKA (reference sequence). After removal of 5 bases from V and 0 bases from J, the junction contained 11 bases not matched to a gene. CDR3 sequence reads: CSALPFPGQGVNTEAFF. CDR3 sequence (DNA): TGCAGTGCTCTTCCCTTCCCGGGACAGGGGGTGAACACTGAAGCTTTCTTT.

The chain combines TRBV29-1 with TRBJ2-3, with 14 nucleotides matching TRBD2. CDR1 is SQVTM, CDR2 ANQGSEA, per germline. This CDR3 is 16 amino acids long. The junction had 7 bases not matched to a gene; V was cut back by 5 bases and J by 3 bases. DNA of the CDR3: TGCAGCGTTAAACTGACTAGCGGGAGGGGGACAGATACGCAGTATTTT. Translated: CSVKLTSGRGTDTQYF.

As to this clonotype: This may stem from a read error, because a much larger clone lies one nucleotide away. The V and J genes are TRBV2 and TRBJ2-7; D unclear. Matching the DNA end better, TRBJ2-1 makes the J call doubtful. The CDR3 has 13 residues. Germline V gene data show CDR1 as SNHLY and CDR2 as FYNNEI. CDR3 bases: TGTGCCAGCAGTGGTGAGGTTTTGTACGAGCAGTTCTTC. Residues: CASSGEVLYEQFF.

This clonotype was seen ten or more times. The chain uses TRBV28 and TRBJ1-1; D call uncertain. The CDR3 has 20 residues. CDR1 and CDR2 from the germline V gene are MDHEN and SYDVKM. Between the trimmed V and J ends, which lost 1 base and 3 bases, there was a span of 27 bases. This CDR3 is CASSLSSLSAIRGGDTEAFF. The CDR3 coding sequence is TGTGCCAGCAGTTTATCTAGTTTGTCGGCCATTCGAGGAGGTGACACTGAAGCTTTCTTT.

This clonotype has at least ten counts. The chain uses TRBV6-2 or TRBV6-3 and TRBJ2-1; no definite D call. Trimming left V 3 bases short and J 8 bases short, with 11 bases between. The CDR3 has 13 amino acids. Germline CDR1 and CDR2: MNHEY and SVGEGT. CDR3 in amino acids: CASSYVNGDEQFF. CDR3 DNA: TGTGCCAGCAGTTATGTTAATGGGGATGAGCAGTTCTTC.

In this sample, this clonotype turned up many times. This chain connects TRBV5-6 to TRBJ2-1; D gene uncertain. The CDR3 runs to 13 residues. From germline, CDR1 is SGHDT and CDR2 YYEEEE. The V end lost 6 bases, the J end lost 8 bases, and 15 bases lay between the germline ends. The CDR3 sequence is CASNTPKKYEQFF. The CDR3 bases are TGTGCCAGCAACACCCCGAAGAAGTATGAGCAGTTCTTC.